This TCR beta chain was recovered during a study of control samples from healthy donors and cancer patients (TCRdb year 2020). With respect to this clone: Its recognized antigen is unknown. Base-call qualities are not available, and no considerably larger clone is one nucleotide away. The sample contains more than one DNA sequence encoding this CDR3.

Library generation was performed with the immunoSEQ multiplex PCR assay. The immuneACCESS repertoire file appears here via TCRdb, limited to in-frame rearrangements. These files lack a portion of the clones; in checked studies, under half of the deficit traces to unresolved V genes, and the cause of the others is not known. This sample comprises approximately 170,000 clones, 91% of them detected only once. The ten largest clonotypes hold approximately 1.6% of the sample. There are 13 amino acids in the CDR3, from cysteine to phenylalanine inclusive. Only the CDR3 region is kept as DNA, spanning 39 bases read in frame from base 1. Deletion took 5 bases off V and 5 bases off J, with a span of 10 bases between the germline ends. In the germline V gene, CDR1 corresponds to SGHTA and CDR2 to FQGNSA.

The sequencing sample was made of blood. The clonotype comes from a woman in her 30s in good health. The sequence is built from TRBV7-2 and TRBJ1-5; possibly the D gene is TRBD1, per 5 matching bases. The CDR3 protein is CASSPQGHQPQHF. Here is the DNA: TGTGCCAGCAGCCCCCAGGGCCATCAGCCCCAGCATTTT.